This T cell receptor (beta chain) was recovered during a study of cytomegalovirus exposure and HLA in healthy donors. The study, taken as a whole, reports: Across donors, presence/absence analyses took sequencing depth to be roughly uniform. Some TCR beta chains (164 of them) were listed as cytomegalovirus-associated. Differences between HLA loci emerged in a later analysis of TCR association rates, with DRB1 most and HLA-C fewest.

A note on this clone: Its antigen is not known.

The CDR3 spans 16 residues. Trimming shortened V by 4 bases and J by 2 bases, and 17 bases separated the two germline ends. CDR1 and CDR2 (germline): SGHTS, YDEGEE. Primers: 60 Vbeta forward and 13 Jbeta reverse. In the source study's methods: Among the unique TCR beta chains that a later analysis counted, 70 million to 85 million in all, 10 million to 13 million were shared. Measured with immunoSEQ multiplex PCR; TCRdb has only the in-frame clones, and not every one. That table gives V, J and clone size, and the DNA gave D and trimming. The sample lists 99,000 or so clones, 60% to 80% occurring once.

What was sequenced was PBMCs. The TCR sequence derives from a woman in her forties in good health and CMV-seropositive. V and J are TRBV5-8 and TRBJ2-3, with D perhaps matching TRBD2 (6 bases). In DNA, the CDR3 is TGTGCCAGCAGCCCGGGGGTGGCCAGATCCACAGATACGCAGTATTTT. Protein sequence: CASSPGVARSTDTQYF.